This T cell receptor (beta chain) was recovered during a study of T cell responses to AZD1222 COVID-19 vaccine. Whole-study context: Pooled samples include second doses given at about 4 or 12 weeks.

A note on this clone: The antigen is not known.

This CDR3 comprises 15 residues. Germline CDR1 and CDR2: SGHNT and YYREEE (reference sequence). V lost 3 bases, J lost 2 bases, and 7 bases stayed unmatched. General study findings and limits: Breadth and depth of Spike-specific TCRs rose after two AZD1222 doses.

Method: immunoSEQ multiplex PCR; TCRdb's copy keeps in-frame clones and lacks some. Altogether some 130,000 clones are present, 91% being singletons, with the ten largest covering approximately 3%. Material: peripheral blood, obtained on day 0 of AZD1222 vaccination. The clonotype comes from an adult in good health. The chain combines TRBV5-4 with TRBJ1-2; the match to TRBD1 covers 7 bases. The CDR3 nucleotides are TGTGCCAGCAGCTCCCGACAGGGAGGGAACTATGGCTACACCTTC. It codes for CASSSRQGGNYGYTF.